One and the same sample provided the 15 T cell receptor beta chains below, sequenced in a study of T-cell memory formation after mild COVID-19. From the 5' RACE reads, TCRdb called clonotypes with MiXCR, one entry per CDR3 protein. The sample lists 250,000 to 300,000 distinct CDR3 sequences, over 15% occurring once. Sequencing was performed on PBMCs or a T cell subset sorted from them (not recorded which). The source of these receptors is a man aged 18 to 29 who had mild COVID-19 (a few samples of this study predate the infection). Cell type and time point are not known.

This clonotype was found a few times. The chain employs TRBV14 and TRBJ2-7; D is unresolved. CDR1 is SGHDN and CDR2 is FVKESK in the germline V gene. Deletions cut 3 bases from V and 3 bases from J, with 12 bases between. The length of the CDR3 is 14 residues. The CDR3, as DNA: TGTGCCAGCAGCCACCGCATGTGGATCTACGAGCAGTACTTC. Its translation is CASSHRMWIYEQYF.

This sequence joins TRBV6-1 and TRBJ2-5; D is unclear. Germline CDR1 reads MNHNS; CDR2 reads SASEGT. V dropped 1 base and J dropped 5 bases, with 11 bases sitting between them. The length of the CDR3 is 14 residues. CDR3 DNA: TGTGCCAGCAGTGAAGACTGGGAAGGGGAGACCCAGTACTTC. Its protein is CASSEDWEGETQYF.

This chain joins TRBV5-1 and TRBJ1-1; the D gene is possibly TRBD1 (6 bases). V lost 2 bases, J lost 2 bases, and 10 bases lay in between. The CDR3 spans 14 residues. Looked up from germline, CDR1 is SGHRS and CDR2 is YFSETQ. Written as DNA, the CDR3 is TGCGCCAGCAGCTTATACAGGGTTAACACTGAAGCTTTCTTT. Encoded protein: CASSLYRVNTEAFF. Together with reference TRBV5-1 and TRBJ1-1, the CDR3 gives the full variable domain: KAGVTQTPRYLIKTRGQQVTLSCSPISGHRSVSWYQQTPGQGLQFLFEYFSETQRNKGNFPGRFSGRQFSNSRSEMNVSTLELGDSALYLCASSLYRVNTEAFFGQGTRLTVV.

This clonotype occurred a few times. J is TRBJ2-7 and V is TRBV3-1; a possible D gene is TRBD2 (6 bases). The CDR3 covers 15 residues. Trimming left V 4 bases short and J 1 base short, with 14 bases between. Germline assignment: CDR1 LGHDT and CDR2 YNNKEL (reference sequence). CDR3 DNA: TGTGCCAGCAGCCCCCGGAGGGCTAGATCCTACGAGCAGTACTTC. This translates into CASSPRRARSYEQYF.

CDR3 protein: CSVDKGQGPEAFF. Written as DNA, the CDR3 is TGCAGCGTGGATAAGGGACAGGGTCCTGAAGCTTTCTTT. The V gene is TRBV29-1, the J gene TRBJ1-1, with 9 nucleotides matching TRBD1. V lost 6 bases and J lost 6; bases outside the gene matches: 8. The CDR3 loop spans 13 amino acids. Germline lookup yields CDR1 SQVTM and CDR2 ANQGSEA.

There are a few counts of this clonotype. J is TRBJ1-5 and V is TRBV7-9; 10 nucleotides match TRBD1. V dropped 4 bases and J dropped 6; count of bases not matched to a gene: 9. CDR3 length: 16 residues. The V gene's germline CDR1 is SEHNR and CDR2 FQNEAQ (reference sequence). The CDR3 here is CASSSTGTGAFQPQHF. For the CDR3, the DNA is TGTGCCAGCAGCTCAACCGGGACAGGGGCTTTTCAGCCCCAGCATTTT.

This sequence joins TRBV12-3 or TRBV12-4 and TRBJ2-5; TRBD1 aligns across 9 bases. Germline trimming cut 2 bases from V and 5 bases from J; bases unmatched to any gene: 6. CDR3 size: 15 residues. The CDR3: CASSLTGGFTETQYF. In DNA form, the CDR3 reads TGTGCCAGCAGTTTAACAGGGGGCTTCACGGAGACCCAGTACTTC.

This clonotype was seen only a few times. The chain combines TRBV5-4 with TRBJ1-1; D uncertain. Germline V gene data show CDR1 as SGHNT and CDR2 as YYREEE (reference sequence). V was cut by 2 bases and J by 1 base, with 9 bases left in between. This CDR3 has 14 residues. The CDR3 reads CASSFSWGNTEAFF. The CDR3 DNA is TGTGCCAGCAGCTTTTCGTGGGGGAACACTGAAGCTTTCTTT. Full variable domain (missing parts from reference TRBV5-4 and TRBJ1-1): ETGVTQSPTHLIKTRGQQVTLRCSSQSGHNTVSWYQQALGQGPQFIFQYYREEENGRGNFPPRFSGLQFPNYSSELNVNALELDDSALYLCASSFSWGNTEAFFGQGTRLTVV.

This clonotype has more than one count but fewer than ten. The chain has TRBV18 and TRBJ2-5, with D perhaps TRBD1 or TRBD2 (5 bases each). Trimming removed 1 base at V and 5 bases at J, with 17 bases between. Germline V gives CDR1 KGHSH, CDR2 LQKENI. The CDR3 contains 16 residues. CDR3 bases: TGTGCCAGCTCACCACGAACGGGGCCCGGCGTCGAGACCCAGTACTTC. Amino acids: CASSPRTGPGVETQYF. The complete variable domain, with remaining parts taken from reference TRBV18 and TRBJ2-5, reads NAGVMQNPRHLVRRRGQEARLRCSPMKGHSHVYWYRQLPEEGLKFMVYLQKENIIDESGMPKERFSAEFPKEGPSILRIQQVVRGDSAAYFCASSPRTGPGVETQYFGPGTRLLVL.

This clonotype was seen more than once but under ten times. The chain carries TRBV12-5 and TRBJ1-5; tentatively, D is TRBD1 (5 bases). CDR3 length: 12 amino acids. The V gene lost 6 bases and the J gene lost 6 bases, with 9 bases spanning the gap. Germline assignment: CDR1 LGHNT and CDR2 FRNRAP. The CDR3: CASGEGVQPQHF. CDR3 bases: TGTGCTAGTGGGGAAGGGGTTCAGCCCCAGCATTTT.

The chain has TRBV10-3 and TRBJ2-1; 9 positions agree with TRBD2. The CDR3 consists of 15 residues. The germline gives CDR1 ENHRY, CDR2 SYGVKD. The ends lost 6 bases at V and 7 bases at J; junction bases unmatched: 10. CDR3 region: CAIRDSGGRRNEQFF. The DNA for the CDR3 is TGTGCCATCAGGGATAGCGGGGGACGCCGGAATGAGCAGTTCTTC.

This rearrangement joins TRBV5-1 to TRBJ2-3; D gene uncertain. Germline CDR1 reads SGHRS; CDR2 reads YFSETQ. CDR3 length: 15 residues. The V end was cut by 0 bases, the J end by 2 bases, with 10 bases between. The DNA of the CDR3 is TGCGCCAGCAGCTTGGATGGGAAGCCCACAGATACGCAGTATTTT. It translates to CASSLDGKPTDTQYF.

The table lists this clonotype with a few counts. V usage is TRBV6-6 and J usage is TRBJ2-5; no clear D gene. The length of the CDR3 is 11 residues. Germline assignment: CDR1 MNHNY and CDR2 SVGAGI (reference sequence). Trimming took 5 bases from V and 5 from J, leaving 6 bases between them. CDR3 amino acids: CASSIGETQYF. The CDR3 nucleotides are TGTGCCAGCAGTATTGGGGAGACCCAGTACTTC.

This clonotype appeared many times. The chain couples TRBV29-1 to TRBJ2-3; weak D call: TRBD2 (6 bases). The germline V and J ends were trimmed by 7 bases and 2 bases, with 13 bases remaining between them. The CDR3 loop spans 13 amino acids. Per the germline V gene, CDR1 is SQVTM and CDR2 is ANQGSEA. CDR3 amino acids: CSGGSGSTDTQYF. CDR3 bases: TGCAGCGGGGGAAGCGGGTCCACAGATACGCAGTATTTT.

The chain links TRBV12-3 or TRBV12-4 to TRBJ2-7; weak D call: TRBD1 (6 bases). Trimming stripped 6 bases from V and 2 bases from J, with 17 bases between. This CDR3 region has 15 residues. The DNA for the CDR3 is TGTGCCAGCAGCCCTTATACAGGGAGCGCCTACGAGCAGTACTTC. As protein: CASSPYTGSAYEQYF.